This entry is about one T cell receptor beta chain. V shed 2 bases and J shed 3 bases, with 8 bases lying between them. CDR1 and CDR2 (germline): SGHAT, FQNNGV. The CDR3 contains 13 residues. This sample was taken from a study of shared clonotypes between healthy human individuals. Original processing methods: Filtering differed since immunoSEQ provided only junctions, with no quality scores. The assay was immunoSEQ multiplex PCR, and TCRdb's table has in-frame clones only and misses some. The DNA gave D and trimming, while V, J and clone size come from that table. The sample has some 2,000,000 clones; just under 95% are singletons. As defined, naive CD8 cells were CD45RO-negative and positively selected for CCR7, with terminally differentiated effector memory CD45RA+ cells excluded.

The source is a man between 18 and 35 years old in good health. The gene calls are TRBV11-2 and TRBJ2-7, with D possibly TRBD2 on 5 matching bases. Specimen: naive CD8+ T cells sorted from blood. For the CDR3, the DNA is TGTGCCAGCAGCTTACTGGGGAGCTACGAGCAGTACTTC. Translation: CASSLLGSYEQYF.